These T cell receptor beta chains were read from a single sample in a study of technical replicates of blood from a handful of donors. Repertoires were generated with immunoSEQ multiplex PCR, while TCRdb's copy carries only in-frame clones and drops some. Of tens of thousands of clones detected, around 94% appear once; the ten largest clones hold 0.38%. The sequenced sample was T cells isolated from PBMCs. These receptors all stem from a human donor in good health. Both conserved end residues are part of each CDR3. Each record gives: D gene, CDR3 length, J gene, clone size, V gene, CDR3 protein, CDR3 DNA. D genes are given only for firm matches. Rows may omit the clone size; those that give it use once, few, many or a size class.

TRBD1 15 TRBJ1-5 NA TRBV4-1 CASSQDTGGEQPQHF TGCGCCAGCAGCCAAGACACAGGGGGTGAACAGCCCCAGCATTTT
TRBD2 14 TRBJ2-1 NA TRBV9 CASSVSGGYNEQFF TGTGCCAGCAGCGTTAGCGGGGGATACAATGAGCAGTTCTTC
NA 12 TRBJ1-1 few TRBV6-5 CASSIPGTEAFF TGTGCCAGCAGTATCCCCGGGACTGAAGCTTTCTTT
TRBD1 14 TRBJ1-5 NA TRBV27 CASRQGVFSQPQHF TGTGCCAGCAGACAGGGGGTTTTTAGCCAGCCCCAGCATTTT
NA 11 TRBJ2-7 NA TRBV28 CASSPAYEQYF TGTGCCAGCAGTCCAGCCTACGAGCAGTACTTC
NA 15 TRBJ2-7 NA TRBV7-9 CASSLAGLPGREQYF TGTGCCAGCAGCTTAGCAGGACTCCCTGGGAGGGAGCAGTACTTC
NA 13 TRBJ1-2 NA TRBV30 CAWREGVNYGYTF TGTGCCTGGAGAGAGGGGGTGAACTATGGCTACACCTTC
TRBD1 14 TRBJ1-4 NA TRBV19 CASSTGGHGEKLFF TGTGCCAGTAGTACAGGGGGGCATGGGGAAAAACTGTTTTTT
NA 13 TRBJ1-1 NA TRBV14 CASRRGANTEAFF TGTGCCAGCCGACGGGGGGCGAACACTGAAGCTTTCTTT
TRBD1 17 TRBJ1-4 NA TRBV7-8 CASSSGQGGPTNEKLFF TGTGCCAGCAGCTCAGGACAGGGAGGACCAACTAATGAAAAACTGTTTTTT
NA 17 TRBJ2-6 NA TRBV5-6 CASSFISLDSGANVLTF TGTGCCAGCAGCTTTATAAGCCTCGACTCTGGGGCCAACGTCCTGACTTTC
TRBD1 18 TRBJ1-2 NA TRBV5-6 CASRRKPLQGAPGYGYTF TGTGCCAGCAGACGGAAACCACTACAGGGGGCGCCGGGCTATGGCTACACCTTC
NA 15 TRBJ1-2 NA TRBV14 CASSPRQGQFYGYTF TGTGCCAGCAGCCCGCGCCAGGGACAATTCTATGGCTACACCTTC
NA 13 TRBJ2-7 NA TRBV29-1 CSATYGGSYEQYF TGCAGCGCCACTTACGGGGGCTCCTACGAGCAGTACTTC
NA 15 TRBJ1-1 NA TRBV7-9 CASSERREENTEAFF TGTGCCAGCAGCGAAAGACGAGAGGAAAACACTGAAGCTTTCTTT
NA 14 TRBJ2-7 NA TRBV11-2 CASSLDPSSYEQYF TGTGCCAGCAGCTTAGACCCGAGCTCCTACGAGCAGTACTTC
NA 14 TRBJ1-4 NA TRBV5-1 CASSRTSTNEKLFF TGCGCCAGCAGCCGCACATCAACTAATGAAAAACTGTTTTTT
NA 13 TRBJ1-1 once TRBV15 CATSPRGGAEAFF TGTGCCACCAGCCCCCGTGGGGGCGCTGAAGCTTTCTTT
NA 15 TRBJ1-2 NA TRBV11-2 CASSRTVRANYGYTF TGTGCCAGCAGCCGGACAGTTAGAGCGAACTATGGCTACACCTTC
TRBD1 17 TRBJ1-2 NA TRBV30 CAWSPPNRDRSLYGYTF TGTGCCTGGAGTCCGCCCAACCGGGACAGAAGTCTCTATGGCTACACCTTC
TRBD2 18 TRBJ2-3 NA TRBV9 CASSGDTLAGGPGDTQYF TGTGCCAGCAGCGGAGATACCTTAGCGGGAGGGCCCGGAGATACGCAGTATTTT
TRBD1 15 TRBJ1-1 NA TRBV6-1 CASLDRGLWNTEAFF TGTGCCAGCCTGGACAGGGGGCTTTGGAACACTGAAGCTTTCTTT
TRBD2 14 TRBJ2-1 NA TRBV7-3 CASSPGLANNEQFF TGTGCCAGCAGCCCCGGACTAGCGAACAATGAGCAGTTCTTC
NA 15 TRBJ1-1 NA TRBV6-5 CASSYSRRADTEAFF TGTGCCAGCAGTTACTCGCGCAGGGCTGACACTGAAGCTTTCTTT
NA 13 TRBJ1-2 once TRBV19 CASSPWTELPYTF TGTGCCAGTAGTCCTTGGACAGAGTTACCCTACACCTTC